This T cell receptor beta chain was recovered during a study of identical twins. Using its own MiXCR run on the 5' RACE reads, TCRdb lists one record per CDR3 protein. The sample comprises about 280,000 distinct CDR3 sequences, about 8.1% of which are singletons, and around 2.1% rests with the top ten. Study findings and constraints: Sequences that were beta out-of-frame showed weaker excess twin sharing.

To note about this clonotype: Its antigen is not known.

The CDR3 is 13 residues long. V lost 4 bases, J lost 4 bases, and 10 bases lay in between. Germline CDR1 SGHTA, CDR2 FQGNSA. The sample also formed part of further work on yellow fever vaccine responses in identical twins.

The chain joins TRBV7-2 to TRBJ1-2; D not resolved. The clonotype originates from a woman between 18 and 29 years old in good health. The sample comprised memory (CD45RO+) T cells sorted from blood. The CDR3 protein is CASSYDNPYGYTF. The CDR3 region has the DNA TGTGCCAGCAGCTACGACAATCCCTATGGCTACACCTTC.